The 16 T cell receptor beta chains below all came from one sample that was sequenced in a study of blood T cell repertoires in COVID-19. Clones were sequenced by immunoSEQ multiplex PCR, and TCRdb holds only the in-frame ones, with some missing. The table shows about 97,000 clones, with about 85% occurring only once. Sequenced: peripheral blood. These receptors originate from a woman in her 70s with active or convalescent COVID-19.

The V and J genes are TRBV7-2 and TRBJ2-5; no firm D call. The CDR3 runs to 14 residues. CDR1 and CDR2 from the germline V gene are SGHTA and FQGNSA. V was shortened by 2 bases and J by 2 bases, with 9 bases between the two germline ends. Here the CDR3 DNA reads TGTGCCAGCAGCTTAAACTCAGGACAAGAGACCCAGTACTTC. This codes for CASSLNSGQETQYF.

The genes are TRBV27 and TRBJ1-1; the D gene is possibly TRBD1 (6 bases). The ends were cut back, 5 bases at V and 3 bases at J, with 13 bases in the middle. CDR3 length equals 14 residues. The germline CDR1 and CDR2 sequences are MNHEY and SMNVEV (reference sequence). DNA of the CDR3: TGTGCCAGCAGTCCGAAGACAGGTTACACTGAAGCTTTCTTT. Its translation: CASSPKTGYTEAFF.

The V gene is TRBV14, the J gene TRBJ2-2; the D is unclear. V was clipped by 2 bases and J by 0 bases, with 10 bases between them. The CDR3 runs to 16 residues. CDR1 and CDR2 from the germline V gene are SGHDN and FVKESK. The CDR3 protein is CASSQRQTANTGELFF. The CDR3 DNA reads TGTGCCAGCAGCCAAAGGCAGACTGCGAACACCGGGGAGCTGTTTTTT.

CDR3 protein: CASSLGYSQETQYF. DNA for the CDR3: TGTGCCAGCAGCTTAGGTTACAGCCAAGAGACCCAGTACTTC. The rearrangement uses TRBV7-2 and TRBJ2-5; D unclear. Deletions cut 1 base from V and 1 base from J, with 7 bases between. This CDR3 contains 14 residues. CDR1 and CDR2 from the germline V gene are SGHTA and FQGNSA. The whole variable domain, filled in from reference TRBV7-2 and TRBJ2-5, reads GAGVSQSPSNKVTEKGKDVELRCDPISGHTALYWYRQSLGQGLEFLIYFQGNSAPDKSGLPSDRFSAERTGGSVSTLTIQRTQQEDSAVYLCASSLGYSQETQYFGPGTRLLVL.

The rearrangement uses TRBV9 and TRBJ2-1, with a tentative D call TRBD2 (6 bases). The CDR3 runs to 16 residues. Germline loops: CDR1 SGDLS, CDR2 YYNGEE. Deletions cut 3 bases from V and 0 bases from J, with 13 bases between. The CDR3, as DNA: TGTGCCAGCAGCGCCATGGGGAGGAGCTCCTACAATGAGCAGTTCTTC. Translating gives CASSAMGRSSYNEQFF. The full variable domain, its missing parts supplied by reference TRBV9 and TRBJ2-1, is DSGVTQTPKHLITATGQRVTLRCSPRSGDLSVYWYQQSLDQGLQFLIQYYNGEERAKGNILERFSAQQFPDLHSELNLSSLELGDSALYFCASSAMGRSSYNEQFFGPGTRLTVL.

The CDR3 DNA is TGTGCCAGCAGCTTTTCCCCGACAGCAACTAATGAAAAACTGTTTTTT. This gives the protein CASSFSPTATNEKLFF. The chain has TRBV13 and TRBJ1-4, with D perhaps TRBD1 (5 bases). Germline V lookup: CDR1 PRHDT, CDR2 FYEKMQ (reference sequence). The CDR3 sequence is 16 residues long. Trimming cost V 3 bases and J 0 bases, with 11 bases left between them.

The V gene is TRBV5-1, the J gene TRBJ2-1; D is possibly TRBD1 (6 bases). Germline loops: CDR1 SGHRS, CDR2 YFSETQ. V lost 4 bases and J 0 bases, leaving 8 bases between the germline ends. The CDR3 is 14 amino acids. The CDR3 region is CASSRGGSYNEQFF. The CDR3 nucleotides read TGCGCCAGCAGCCGAGGGGGCTCCTACAATGAGCAGTTCTTC.

The chain links TRBV3-1 (or the pseudogene TRBV3-2) to TRBJ1-5, with 7 bases fitting TRBD1. The J segment lost 2 bases and the V segment lost 3 bases, leaving 1 base of the junction unmatched. Germline loops: CDR1 LGHDT, CDR2 YNNKEL (reference sequence). The CDR3 sequence is 14 residues long. CDR3 region: CASSHGQGNQPQHF. As DNA, the CDR3 is TGTGCCAGCAGCCATGGACAGGGCAATCAGCCCCAGCATTTT.

The rearrangement uses TRBV4-3 and TRBJ1-1; a possible D gene is TRBD1 (6 bases). The CDR3 contains 15 residues. Germline-derived CDR1 and CDR2 are LGHNA and YSLEER. The V end lost 0 bases, the J end lost 6 bases, and 14 bases lay between the germline ends. The CDR3 DNA reads as TGCGCCAGCAGCCAAGATCGAGGACAGAGGGCTGAAGCTTTCTTT. Translation gives CASSQDRGQRAEAFF.

This clone was seen a single time. V and J are TRBV2 and TRBJ2-1, with 11 bases lining up with TRBD2. Germline CDR1 SNHLY, CDR2 FYNNEI. CDR3 length: 15 amino acids. V dropped 5 bases and J dropped 4; count of bases not matched to a gene: 4. CDR3 amino acids: CASSPGLAVYNEQFF. The CDR3, as DNA: TGTGCCAGCAGTCCGGGACTAGCGGTTTACAATGAGCAGTTCTTC.

The rearrangement joins TRBV6-5 to TRBJ2-7, with 8 bases that match TRBD1. The CDR3 has 15 residues. With V trimmed by 2 bases and J by 6 bases, 9 bases remained unmatched. Per the germline V gene, CDR1 is MNHEY and CDR2 is SVGAGI. The CDR3, as DNA: TGTGCCAGCAGTTACGGGGACAGGTATTTATCCGAGCAGTACTTC. Its protein product is CASSYGDRYLSEQYF.

J is TRBJ1-5 and V is TRBV12-3 or TRBV12-4, with no clear D. The CDR3 extends over 13 amino acids. V lost 3 bases, J lost 6 bases, and 9 bases lay in between. Here the CDR3 DNA reads TGTGCCAGCAGTTTCGAGGGCCTTCAGCCCCAGCATTTT. Its protein is CASSFEGLQPQHF.

The rearrangement joins TRBV19 to TRBJ1-5; 8 nucleotides match TRBD1. With V trimmed by 6 bases and J by 7 bases, 8 bases remained unmatched. The CDR3 spans 14 residues. Germline CDR1 LNHDA, CDR2 SQIVND (reference sequence). CDR3 coding DNA: TGTGCCAGTAGCCCAGACAGGGGCGGCCAGCCCCAGCATTTT. It specifies CASSPDRGGQPQHF. Combining the CDR3 with reference TRBV19 and TRBJ1-5 gives the whole variable domain DGGITQSPKYLFRKEGQNVTLSCEQNLNHDAMYWYRQDPGQGLRLIYYSQIVNDFQKGDIAEGYSVSREKKESFPLTVTSAQKNPTAFYLCASSPDRGGQPQHFGDGTRLSIL.

This clone was picked up one time. The CDR3 nucleotides read TGTGCCAGCAGTCGGGGGGACTATGGCTACACCTTC. Protein sequence: CASSRGDYGYTF. This chain links TRBV6-2 or TRBV6-3 with TRBJ1-2, with D possibly matching TRBD1 (5 bases). The germline V gene has CDR1 MNHEY and CDR2 SVGEGT. The CDR3 consists of 12 residues. V gave up 5 bases and J gave up 3 bases, with 7 bases separating them.

The V and J genes are TRBV2 and TRBJ1-1; possibly TRBD1 for D (5 bases). Trimming removed 8 bases at V and 0 bases at J, with 13 bases between. The CDR3 loop spans 14 amino acids. Looked up from germline, CDR1 is SNHLY and CDR2 is FYNNEI. The CDR3 here is CASGGVLMNTEAFF. CDR3 in DNA: TGTGCCAGCGGGGGGGTGCTGATGAACACTGAAGCTTTCTTT.

The rearrangement links TRBV19 to TRBJ1-3, with 8 bases fitting TRBD1. The CDR3 is made up of 14 amino acids. Trimming took 9 bases from V and 2 from J; bases not matched to a gene: 6. CDR1 and CDR2 (germline): LNHDA, SQIVND (reference sequence). CDR3 loop: CASHDRGAGNTIYF. CDR3 DNA: TGTGCCAGCCACGACAGGGGCGCTGGAAACACCATATATTTT.